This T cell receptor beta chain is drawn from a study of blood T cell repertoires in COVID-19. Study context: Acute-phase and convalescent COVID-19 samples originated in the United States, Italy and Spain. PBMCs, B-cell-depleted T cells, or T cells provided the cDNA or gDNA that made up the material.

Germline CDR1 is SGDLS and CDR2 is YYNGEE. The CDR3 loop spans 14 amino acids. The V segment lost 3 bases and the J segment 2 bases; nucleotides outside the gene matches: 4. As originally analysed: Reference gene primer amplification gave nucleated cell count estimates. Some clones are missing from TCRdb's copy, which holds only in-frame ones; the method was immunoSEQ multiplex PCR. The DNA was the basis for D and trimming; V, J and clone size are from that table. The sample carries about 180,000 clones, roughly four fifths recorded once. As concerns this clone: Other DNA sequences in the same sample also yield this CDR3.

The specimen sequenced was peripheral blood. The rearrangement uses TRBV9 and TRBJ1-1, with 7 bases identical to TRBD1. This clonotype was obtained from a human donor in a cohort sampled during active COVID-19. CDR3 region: CASSAGTANTEAFF. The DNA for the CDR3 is TGTGCCAGCAGCGCAGGGACAGCTAACACTGAAGCTTTCTTT.